This T cell receptor beta chain was captured by sequencing in a study of cytomegalovirus exposure and HLA in healthy donors. Findings and limits, study-wide: Earlier results showed most TCR beta V segments being productive about 87% or about 30% of the time. Sequencing likely caused a cluster of highly shared sequence variants. Common viral pathogens were later found to be apparently linked to several of the most significant clusters. TCR sequences were mostly rare, though some public TCRs occurred in many donors.

PCR involved 60 Vbeta and 13 Jbeta primers. The protocol was immunoSEQ multiplex PCR, while the TCRdb copy is restricted to in-frame clones and leaves out a portion. The sample gives about 160,000 clones, 80% of which show up once; 6.3% is in the top ten. The germline V gene encodes CDR1 MNHEY and CDR2 SVGAGI. CDR3 size: 15 residues. The V and J ends lost 8 bases and 1 base, in that order; junction bases with no gene match: 8. A note on this clone: As yet, its antigen is unknown.

This TCR was sampled from a male donor in good health and CMV-seropositive. The chain employs TRBV6-5 and TRBJ2-4, with TRBD2 matching over 7 bases. The material sequenced was PBMCs. In nucleotides, the CDR3 is TGTGCCAGCGGACTAGGGGCGGGGGCCAAAAACATTCAGTACTTC. Amino acid sequence: CASGLGAGAKNIQYF.